This TCR beta chain was recovered during a study of blood T cell repertoires in COVID-19. Libraries were prepared by immunoSEQ multiplex PCR; TCRdb keeps only in-frame clonotypes and omits some of them. Among around 90,000 clones, 75% to 85% were seen once, and the ten largest hold roughly 19%. V gave up 2 bases and J gave up 0 bases, with 11 bases separating them. The CDR3 is made up of 15 amino acids. The germline V gene encodes CDR1 SGHTS and CDR2 YDEGEE. The sample taken for sequencing was peripheral blood. The J gene is TRBJ1-1, the V gene TRBV5-8; D remains ambiguous. The clonotype was recovered from a human donor in a cohort sampled during active COVID-19. CDR3 DNA sequence: TGTGCCAGCAGCTTTTATCGGGTCATGAACACTGAAGCTTTCTTT. It encodes CASSFYRVMNTEAFF. Variable domain in full (rest from reference TRBV5-8 and TRBJ1-1): EAGVTQSPTHLIKTRGQQATLRCSPISGHTSVYWYQQALGLGLQFLLWYDEGEERNRGNFPPRFSGRQFPNYSSELNVNALELEDSALYLCASSFYRVMNTEAFFGQGTRLTVV.